The 22 T cell receptor beta chains listed next were all sequenced from one sample in a study of control samples from healthy donors and cancer patients (dated by TCRdb to about 2020). The library was prepared using the immunoSEQ multiplex PCR assay. Drawn from immuneACCESS, this table holds only the in-frame rearrangements with V and J called that TCRdb kept. Clones are partly lost; checked studies trace under half to an unresolved V gene and leave the rest unexplained. Recorded for this sample are 170,000 or so clones; roughly 94% of them occurred a single time. Together, the top ten hold more than 1.1% of the sample. Sample: blood. All receptors come from a woman younger than 30 in good health.

The chain recombines TRBV29-1 with TRBJ1-2; 7 positions agree with TRBD1. V dropped 7 bases and J dropped 3; count of bases not matched to a gene: 8. The germline V gene has CDR1 SQVTM and CDR2 ANQGSEA. The CDR3 is 13 residues long. The CDR3 reads CSARQGKDYGYTF. The CDR3 DNA reads as TGCAGCGCTCGACAGGGAAAGGACTATGGCTACACCTTC.

The chain couples TRBV5-1 to TRBJ2-4, with 9 positions matching TRBD1. The CDR3 loop spans 17 amino acids. After removal of 4 bases from V and 0 bases from J, the junction contained 8 bases not matched to a gene. Germline CDR1 SGHRS, CDR2 YFSETQ. CDR3 in DNA: TGCGCCAGCAGCCCCACGGGACAGGGTTTAGCCAAAAACATTCAGTACTTC. Translating it yields CASSPTGQGLAKNIQYF.

This chain connects TRBV10-3 to TRBJ1-4; TRBD1 is a possible D gene (5 bases). This CDR3 region has 13 residues. The ends were cut back, 3 bases at V and 5 bases at J, with 7 bases in the middle. The germline V gene encodes CDR1 ENHRY and CDR2 SYGVKD. CDR3 nucleotide sequence: TGTGCCATCAGTGACAGGGTAAATGAAAAACTGTTTTTT. It yields the protein CAISDRVNEKLFF.

The chain is built from TRBV13 and TRBJ1-1; D gene ambiguous. Trimming shortened V by 2 bases and J by 1 base, and 8 bases separated the two germline ends. CDR1 is PRHDT, CDR2 FYEKMQ, per germline (reference sequence). The CDR3 loop spans 14 amino acids. The CDR3: CASSLMVRNTEAFF. The CDR3 DNA is TGTGCCAGCAGCTTAATGGTCAGGAACACTGAAGCTTTCTTT.

This chain uses TRBV28 with TRBJ1-3, with D unresolved. Germline V gene lookup returns CDR1 MDHEN and CDR2 SYDVKM. The ends were cut back, 6 bases at V and 3 bases at J, with 15 bases in the middle. The CDR3 covers 15 residues. The CDR3 DNA reads as TGTGCCAGCAGCCTATCCGGCAGTCGTGGAAACACCATATATTTT. The encoded protein is CASSLSGSRGNTIYF.

The CDR3 loop reads CASGTEAFF. The CDR3 region has the DNA TGTGCCAGCGGTACTGAAGCTTTCTTT. The chain carries TRBV28 and TRBJ1-1; D gene uncertain. In germline, CDR1 is MDHEN, CDR2 SYDVKM. This CDR3 comprises 9 residues. The V and J ends lost 8 bases and 5 bases respectively, with 3 bases between them.

The chain combines TRBV15 with TRBJ2-5, with a tentative D call TRBD2 (6 bases). Trimming shortened V by 0 bases and J by 5 bases, and 19 bases separated the two germline ends. The CDR3 contains 17 residues. Germline V gives CDR1 LNHNV, CDR2 YYDKDF (reference sequence). This chain's CDR3 is CATSRDRRGVKVETQYF. DNA of the CDR3: TGTGCCACCAGCAGAGATCGGAGGGGAGTAAAGGTCGAGACCCAGTACTTC.

This chain uses TRBV6-5 with TRBJ1-1, with unresolved D. Per the germline V gene, CDR1 is MNHEY and CDR2 is SVGAGI. V was pared by 7 bases and J by 1 base, with 10 bases between. The CDR3 covers 13 residues. CDR3 coding DNA: TGTGCCAGCACCAGGACGGAGAACACTGAAGCTTTCTTT. Translated, it gives CASTRTENTEAFF.

J is TRBJ1-5 and V is TRBV18; no definite D call. Per the germline V gene, CDR1 is KGHSH and CDR2 is LQKENI. V was cut by 0 bases and J by 4 bases, with 10 bases left in between. The CDR3 covers 15 residues. CDR3 DNA: TGTGCCAGCTCACCACCGGGAGGGTTGAATCAGCCCCAGCATTTT. Translation: CASSPPGGLNQPQHF. The full variable domain, rest sourced from reference TRBV18 and TRBJ1-5, is NAGVMQNPRHLVRRRGQEARLRCSPMKGHSHVYWYRQLPEEGLKFMVYLQKENIIDESGMPKERFSAEFPKEGPSILRIQQVVRGDSAAYFCASSPPGGLNQPQHFGDGTRLSIL.

V is TRBV5-1 and J is TRBJ1-4; 8 bases line up with TRBD1. The V gene's germline CDR1 is SGHRS and CDR2 YFSETQ. The length of the CDR3 is 14 residues. V shed 4 bases, J shed 8 bases, and the junction held 7 bases outside the gene matches. The chain's CDR3 is CASSIDRGKEKLFF. The CDR3 nucleotides read TGCGCCAGCAGCATAGACAGGGGAAAGGAAAAACTGTTTTTT.

The V call is TRBV11-3, the J call TRBJ2-7; D ambiguous. This CDR3 has 14 residues. The germline CDR1 and CDR2 sequences are SGHNT and YENEEA. V was cut by 4 bases and J by 2 bases, with 12 bases left in between. For the CDR3, the DNA is TGTGCCAGCAGCTCAGTGGACGGTACCTACGAGCAGTACTTC. It codes for CASSSVDGTYEQYF.

This clone was found once. The rearrangement links TRBV19 to TRBJ1-1; TRBD1 is a possible D gene (5 bases). CDR3 size: 14 residues. The V end was cut by 0 bases, the J end by 5 bases, with 10 bases between. CDR1 LNHDA and CDR2 SQIVND come from the germline V gene (reference sequence). The CDR3 spells CASSIDWGGTEAFF. In DNA, the CDR3 is TGTGCCAGTAGTATAGATTGGGGGGGAACTGAAGCTTTCTTT.

The DNA of the CDR3 is TGCAGCGTTGCCCGGGAGGCCCTGGAGACCCAGTACTTC. Translating it yields CSVAREALETQYF. The V call is TRBV29-1, the J call TRBJ2-5; TRBD2 matches at 7 bases. V was clipped by 4 bases and J by 5 bases; unmatched bases: 7. This CDR3 contains 13 residues. CDR1 and CDR2 (germline): SQVTM, ANQGSEA.

The chain uses TRBV9 and TRBJ2-1; TRBD1 is a possible D gene (6 bases). The germline V gene encodes CDR1 SGDLS and CDR2 YYNGEE. The CDR3 extends over 16 amino acids. V gave up 0 bases and J gave up 2 bases, with 12 bases separating them. CDR3 residues: CASSVGPGDPYNEQFF. In DNA form, the CDR3 reads TGTGCCAGCAGCGTAGGTCCAGGGGACCCCTACAATGAGCAGTTCTTC.

V is TRBV19 and J is TRBJ2-6; D remains unclear. CDR1 LNHDA and CDR2 SQIVND come from the germline V gene (reference sequence). V was shortened by 1 base and J by 4 bases, with 2 bases between the two germline ends. This CDR3 is 13 amino acids long. The CDR3 DNA is TGTGCCAGTAGTATAGTCGGGGCCAACGTCCTGACTTTC. It yields the protein CASSIVGANVLTF. Drawing the rest from reference TRBV19 and TRBJ2-6, the complete variable domain is DGGITQSPKYLFRKEGQNVTLSCEQNLNHDAMYWYRQDPGQGLRLIYYSQIVNDFQKGDIAEGYSVSREKKESFPLTVTSAQKNPTAFYLCASSIVGANVLTFGAGSRLTVL.

This clone was recorded only once. The CDR3 nucleotides are TGCGCCAGCAGCTTGAACCTTAACTATGGCTACACCTTC. This codes for CASSLNLNYGYTF. V gene TRBV5-1 combines with J gene TRBJ1-2; D unresolved. With 1 base removed from V and 1 base from J, the gap between germline ends came to 5 bases. The germline gives CDR1 SGHRS, CDR2 YFSETQ. The CDR3 totals 13 residues.

The V gene is TRBV28, the J gene TRBJ1-5; possibly TRBD1 for D (5 bases). Trimming removed 2 bases at V and 2 bases at J, with 10 bases between. The CDR3 sequence is 15 residues long. The germline V gene has CDR1 MDHEN and CDR2 SYDVKM. In DNA form, the CDR3 reads TGTGCCAGCAGTTTAGGGCAGGGCGGCAATCAGCCCCAGCATTTT. Amino acids: CASSLGQGGNQPQHF.

Worth noting for this clone: Other DNA sequences from this sample encode an identical CDR3 as well. CDR3 sequence (DNA): TGTGCCAGCAGCCCCGCCGGGACTAGCGGGTACGAGCAGTACTTC. Translated, it gives CASSPAGTSGYEQYF. The chain links TRBV3-1 (or the pseudogene TRBV3-2) to TRBJ2-7; 12 bases fit TRBD2. V shed 4 bases and J 4 bases; nucleotides not matched to a gene: 5. The CDR3 extends over 15 amino acids. From germline, CDR1 is LGHDT and CDR2 YNNKEL (reference sequence).

CDR3 in DNA: TGTGCCATCAGTGATACTAGCGGGGGGGCAGTCTACAATGAGCAGTTCTTC. Its protein product is CAISDTSGGAVYNEQFF. The chain uses TRBV10-3 and TRBJ2-1; 13 bases align to TRBD2. V shed 3 bases and J 3 bases; nucleotides not matched to a gene: 5. Germline V gives CDR1 ENHRY, CDR2 SYGVKD. The CDR3 runs to 17 residues.

The chain carries TRBV6-5 and TRBJ1-6; no reliable D call. The CDR3 extends over 13 amino acids. V gave up 5 bases and J gave up 7 bases, with 9 bases separating them. Germline assignment: CDR1 MNHEY and CDR2 SVGAGI. Here the CDR3 reads CASSRAVNSPLHF. The CDR3 nucleotides read TGTGCCAGCAGTAGGGCCGTAAATTCACCCCTCCACTTT.

The rearrangement uses TRBV2 and TRBJ2-6; weak D call: TRBD1 (7 bases). The CDR3 extends over 16 amino acids. CDR1 is SNHLY and CDR2 is FYNNEI in the germline V gene. Trimming took off 11 bases at V and 4 bases at J, with 21 bases between the two ends. As DNA, the CDR3 is TGTGCCGGCGGGACAGTACGAGCGGGCGGGGCCAACGTCCTGACTTTC. Protein sequence: CAGGTVRAGGANVLTF.

This sequence joins TRBV24-1 and TRBJ2-1, with unresolved D. V lost 3 bases and J lost 4, with 9 bases in between. The CDR3 totals 14 residues. Per germline, CDR1 KGHDR and CDR2 SFDVKD. The CDR3 is CATSDVGPYNEQFF. DNA for the CDR3: TGTGCCACCAGTGATGTTGGACCATACAATGAGCAGTTCTTC.